The sequence of this TCR beta chain was determined in a study of Ad26.COV2.S vaccination and SARS-CoV-2 variants (dated by TCRdb to the early 2020s). Regarding the complete study: Donors in the vaccine arm were drawn from COV1001, a multicentre, randomized, double-blind, placebo-controlled phase I-IIa trial testing Ad26.COV2.S in healthy adults. TCRbeta repertoire sequencing was used to assess the specificity and breadth of SARS-CoV-2-reactive T cell receptors after Ad26.COV2.S vaccination. Investigators did not know the trial group allocation while performing experiments and assessing outcomes. Trial participants were randomized into five groups of five, in which low-dose or high-dose Ad26.COV2.S was given once or twice, or placebo was given on both occasions. A total of 32 samples were included in the TCR-sequenced set, comprising roughly 19 Ad26.COV2.S vaccine recipients, 5 placebo recipients and 8 SARS-CoV-2 convalescent individuals. Ad26.COV2.S was given intramuscularly at 5x10^10 or 1x10^11 viral particles, as a single shot or as two shots 56 days apart. General study outcomes and caveats: Comparable non-spike TCR breadth was observed between vaccine and placebo recipients, consistent with only spike being contained in the vaccine. The study was not powered for comparison of responses between vaccine doses or regimens. The authors noted that total T cell responses may have been underestimated by the TCR breadth and depth analyses. Substantial breadth of spike-specific CD8+ and CD4+ T cell responses was reported after vaccination. Compared with placebo recipients, Ad26.COV2.S recipients showed higher spike-specific TCR breadth (P = 0.0014).

The germline V gene provides CDR1 SGHRS and CDR2 YFSETQ. V and J lose 0 bases and 4 bases, and a span of 20 bases separates them. Spanning cysteine to phenylalanine, the CDR3 consists of 17 amino acids. The read is trimmed to its CDR3 DNA, 51 bases read in frame from base 1. According to the study, the label for this sample's treatment or condition signals: roughly 18 received Ad26.COV2.S at low or high dose, single or two shots; 5 received placebo; per-sample allocation not given. For vaccine and placebo recipients, repertoires were sequenced using samples collected on day 63 after the first injection. Between 29 July and 7 August 2020, Cohort 1b enrolled approximately 26 adults aged 18-55 years at one site in Boston, USA. Ad26.COV2.S consisted of a replication-incompetent adenovirus type 26 vector by which a prefusion-stabilized SARS-CoV-2 spike protein from the original Wuhan strain was expressed.

The immunoSEQ Assay was the method used to sequence TCRbeta CDR3 regions. After extraction, genomic DNA underwent amplification by bias-controlled multiplex PCR, followed by high-throughput sequencing. As for how the authors treated the data: To quantify the absolute abundance of every unique TCRbeta CDR3 region, sequences were collapsed and filtered. Usable DNA was measured by amplifying reference genes present in all nucleated cells, and TCRbeta template counts were normalized to that usable DNA to estimate T cell fraction. Repertoire TCRs were annotated as SARS-CoV-2-specific by exact matching of V gene, CDR3 amino acid sequence and J gene to a known reactive TCR set. The reference SARS-CoV-2 TCR set was obtained from MIRA and was filtered for enrichment in COVID-19-positive ImmuneCODE repertoires, whereby public or cross-reactive TCRs were removed. Drawing on the MIRA antigens, annotated TCRs were analysed further at the level of specific ORF or position within ORF. Breadth was defined as annotated unique rearrangements over total unique productive rearrangements; depth was the summed frequency of those rearrangements. Two-sided Wilcoxon rank-sum tests were used to compare TCR breadth between groups. As stored in TCRdb, this immuneACCESS dataset retains in-frame rearrangements with V and J assigned. A fraction of the clones does not appear; measured against another copy, unresolved V genes explain less than half of the discrepancy, and the remainder lacks a known reason. The V and J calls and the clone size are those of that table, but D and trimming were determined from the DNA. This sample holds 440,000 or so clones; 80% to 95% were observed only once. The ten largest clones capture about 1.7% of the sample.

This clone came up once. Its specific antigen is unknown. No quality values exist for individual bases; no much larger clone is one base distant. The origin of this receptor is a person aged 18-60 years who received the Ad26.COV2.S COVID-19 vaccine or a placebo. Sample: peripheral blood, taken in a trial of Ad26.COV2.S vaccine versus placebo. This receptor chain uses TRBV5-1 and TRBJ2-7, with the D call perhaps TRBD1 or TRBD2, each one matching 6 bases. In nucleotides, the sequence is TGCGCCAGCAGCTTGGGGAGAGGAGGGACAAAGAGTTACGAGCAGTACTTC. Its product reads: CASSLGRGGTKSYEQYF.